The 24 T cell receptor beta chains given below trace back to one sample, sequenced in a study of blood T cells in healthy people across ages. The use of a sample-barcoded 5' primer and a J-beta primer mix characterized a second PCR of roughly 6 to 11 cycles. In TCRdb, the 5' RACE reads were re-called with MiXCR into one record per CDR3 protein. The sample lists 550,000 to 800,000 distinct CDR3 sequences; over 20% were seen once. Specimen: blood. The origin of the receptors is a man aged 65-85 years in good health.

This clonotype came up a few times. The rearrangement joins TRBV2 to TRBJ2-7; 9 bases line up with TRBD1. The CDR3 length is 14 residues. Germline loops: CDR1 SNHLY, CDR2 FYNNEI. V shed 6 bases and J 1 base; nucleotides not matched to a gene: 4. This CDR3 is CASRHGTGSYEQYF. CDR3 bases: TGTGCCAGCAGACACGGGACAGGGTCCTACGAGCAGTACTTC.

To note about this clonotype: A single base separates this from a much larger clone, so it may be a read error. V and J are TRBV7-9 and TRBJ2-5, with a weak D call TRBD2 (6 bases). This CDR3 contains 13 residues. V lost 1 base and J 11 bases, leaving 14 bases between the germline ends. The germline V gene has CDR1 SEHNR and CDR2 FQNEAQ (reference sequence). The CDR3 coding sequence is TGTGCCAGCAGCTTAGGGACTACCTACAAGCAGTACTTC. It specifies CASSLGTTYKQYF.

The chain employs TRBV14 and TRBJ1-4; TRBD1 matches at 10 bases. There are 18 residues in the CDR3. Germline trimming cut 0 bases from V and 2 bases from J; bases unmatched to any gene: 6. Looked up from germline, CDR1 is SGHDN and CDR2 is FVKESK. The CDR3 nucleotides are TGTGCCAGCAGCCAAGAGACAGGGGGCGCGTCTACTAATGAAAAACTGTTTTTT. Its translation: CASSQETGGASTNEKLFF.

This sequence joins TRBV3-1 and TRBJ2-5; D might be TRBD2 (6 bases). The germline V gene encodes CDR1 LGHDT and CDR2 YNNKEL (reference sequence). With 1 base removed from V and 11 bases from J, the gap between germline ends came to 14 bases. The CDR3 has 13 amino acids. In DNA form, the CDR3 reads TGTGCCAGCAGCCAAGCTTTCTCGGGGGAGCAGTACTTC. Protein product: CASSQAFSGEQYF.

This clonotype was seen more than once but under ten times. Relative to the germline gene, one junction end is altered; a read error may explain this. CDR3 nucleotides: TGTGCCAGCAGGCATAATCCTAAACAAGAGGCCCAGTACTTC. Translating gives CASRHNPKQEAQYF. The chain joins TRBV5-5 to TRBJ2-5; D is unclear. Germline V gene sequence: CDR1 SGHKS, CDR2 YYEKEE (reference sequence). The CDR3 spans 14 residues.

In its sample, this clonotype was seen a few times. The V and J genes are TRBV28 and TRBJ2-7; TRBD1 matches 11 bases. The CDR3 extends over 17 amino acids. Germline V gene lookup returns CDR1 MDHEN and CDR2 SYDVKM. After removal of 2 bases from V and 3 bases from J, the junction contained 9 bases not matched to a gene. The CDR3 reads CASSLPIGQGAFYEQYF. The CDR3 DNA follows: TGTGCCAGCAGTTTACCGATAGGACAGGGGGCCTTCTACGAGCAGTACTTC.

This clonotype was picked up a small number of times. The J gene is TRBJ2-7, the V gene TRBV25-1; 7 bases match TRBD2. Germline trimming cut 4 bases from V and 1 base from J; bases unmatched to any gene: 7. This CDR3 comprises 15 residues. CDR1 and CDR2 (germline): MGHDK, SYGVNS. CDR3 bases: TGTGCCAGCAGTGCGACTAGCCTAAATTCCTACGAGCAGTACTTC. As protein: CASSATSLNSYEQYF.

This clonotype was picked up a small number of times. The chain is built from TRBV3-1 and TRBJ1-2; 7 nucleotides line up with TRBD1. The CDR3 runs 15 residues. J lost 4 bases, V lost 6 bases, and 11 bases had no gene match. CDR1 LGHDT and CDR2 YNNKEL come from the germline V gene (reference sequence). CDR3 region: CASSRRTGTAYGYTF. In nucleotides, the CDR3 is TGTGCCAGCAGTCGTAGGACAGGAACTGCCTATGGCTACACCTTC.

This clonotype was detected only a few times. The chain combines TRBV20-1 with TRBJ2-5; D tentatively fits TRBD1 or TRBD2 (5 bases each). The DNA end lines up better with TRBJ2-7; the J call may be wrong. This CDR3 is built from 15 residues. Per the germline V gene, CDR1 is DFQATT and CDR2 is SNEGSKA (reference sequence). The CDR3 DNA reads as TGCAGTGCTAGAGTGGGGACGGCCTATTCCTACGAGCAGTACTTC. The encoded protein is CSARVGTAYSYEQYF.

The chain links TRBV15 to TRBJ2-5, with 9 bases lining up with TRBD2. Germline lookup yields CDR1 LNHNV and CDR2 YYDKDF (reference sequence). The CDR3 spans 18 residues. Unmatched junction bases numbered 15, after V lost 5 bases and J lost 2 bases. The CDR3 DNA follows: TGTGCCACCAGCTCTCGGACTAGCGCCATAGGGGCTCAAGAGACCCAGTACTTC. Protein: CATSSRTSAIGAQETQYF.

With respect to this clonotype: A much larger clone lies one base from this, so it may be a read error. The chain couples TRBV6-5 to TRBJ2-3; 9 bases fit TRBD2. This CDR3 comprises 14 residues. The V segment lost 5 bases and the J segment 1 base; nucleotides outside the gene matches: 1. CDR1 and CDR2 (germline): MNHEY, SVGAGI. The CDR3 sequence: CASSIAGGTDTQYF. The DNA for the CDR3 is TGTGCCAGCAGTATAGCGGGAGGCACAGATACGCAGTATTTT.

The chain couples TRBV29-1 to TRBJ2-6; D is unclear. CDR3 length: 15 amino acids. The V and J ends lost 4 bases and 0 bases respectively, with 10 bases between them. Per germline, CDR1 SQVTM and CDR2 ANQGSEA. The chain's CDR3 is CSVGSGFSGANVLTF. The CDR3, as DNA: TGCAGCGTTGGTTCAGGTTTCTCTGGGGCCAACGTCCTGACTTTC.

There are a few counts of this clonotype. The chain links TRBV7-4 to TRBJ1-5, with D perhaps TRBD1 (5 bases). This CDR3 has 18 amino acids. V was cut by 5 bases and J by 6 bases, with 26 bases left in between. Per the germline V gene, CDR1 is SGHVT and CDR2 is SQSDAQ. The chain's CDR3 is CASSPGWQGSTLGQPQHF. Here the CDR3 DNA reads TGTGCCAGCAGCCCTGGCTGGCAGGGAAGTACATTGGGTCAGCCCCAGCATTTT.

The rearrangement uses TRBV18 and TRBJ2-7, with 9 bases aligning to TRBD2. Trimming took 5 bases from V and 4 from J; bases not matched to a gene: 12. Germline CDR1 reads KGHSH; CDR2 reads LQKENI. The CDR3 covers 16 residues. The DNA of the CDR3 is TGTGCCAGCTCAACAAAAGCGGGAGGATTTGAGTACGAGCAGTACTTC. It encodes CASSTKAGGFEYEQYF.

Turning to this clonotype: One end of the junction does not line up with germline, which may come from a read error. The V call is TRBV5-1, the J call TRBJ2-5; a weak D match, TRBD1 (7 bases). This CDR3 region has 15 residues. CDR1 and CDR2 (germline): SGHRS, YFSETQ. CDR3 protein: CACSLVGRGDETQYF. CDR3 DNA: TGCGCCTGCAGCTTGGTAGGCAGGGGGGATGAGACCCAGTACTTC.

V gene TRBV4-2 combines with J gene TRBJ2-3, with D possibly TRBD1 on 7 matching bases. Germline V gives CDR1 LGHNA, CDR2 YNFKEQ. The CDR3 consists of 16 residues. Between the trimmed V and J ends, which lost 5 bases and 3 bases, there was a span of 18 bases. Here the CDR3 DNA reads TGTGCCAGCAGCTCCTCGGAGGGGGCGCAAACAGATACGCAGTATTTT. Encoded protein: CASSSSEGAQTDTQYF.

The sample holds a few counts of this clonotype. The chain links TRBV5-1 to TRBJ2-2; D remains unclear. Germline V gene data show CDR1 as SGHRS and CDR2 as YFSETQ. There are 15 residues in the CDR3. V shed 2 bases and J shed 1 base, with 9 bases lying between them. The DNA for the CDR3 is TGCGCCAGCAGCTTAGTAGCAGGGAACACCGGGGAGCTGTTTTTT. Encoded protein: CASSLVAGNTGELFF.

As DNA, the CDR3 is TGCGCCAGCAGCTTGGCCCGGCCAAATGAGGGCTACACCTTC. This sequence encodes CASSLARPNEGYTF. The rearrangement links TRBV5-1 to TRBJ1-2; D gene unclear. CDR3 size: 14 residues. Trimming removed 0 bases at V and 8 bases at J, with 14 bases between. Germline CDR1 is SGHRS and CDR2 is YFSETQ.

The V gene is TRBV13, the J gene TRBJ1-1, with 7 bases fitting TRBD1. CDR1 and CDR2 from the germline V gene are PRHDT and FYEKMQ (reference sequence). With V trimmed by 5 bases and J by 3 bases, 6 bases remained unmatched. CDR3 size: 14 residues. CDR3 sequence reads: CASSRQGQYTEAFF. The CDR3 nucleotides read TGTGCCAGCAGCCGACAGGGACAGTACACTGAAGCTTTCTTT.

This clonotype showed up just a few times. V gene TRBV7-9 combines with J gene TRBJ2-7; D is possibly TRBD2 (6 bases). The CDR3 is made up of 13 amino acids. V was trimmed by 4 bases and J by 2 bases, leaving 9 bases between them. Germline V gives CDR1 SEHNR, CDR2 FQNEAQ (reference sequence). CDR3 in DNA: TGTGCCAGCAGCTATGGGGAGGCCTACGAGCAGTACTTC. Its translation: CASSYGEAYEQYF.

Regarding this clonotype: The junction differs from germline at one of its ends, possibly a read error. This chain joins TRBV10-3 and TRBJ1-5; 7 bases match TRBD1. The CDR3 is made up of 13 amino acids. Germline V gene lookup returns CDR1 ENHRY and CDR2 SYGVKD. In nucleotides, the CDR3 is TGTGCCGTCAGACAGGGAACAGATCAGCCCCAGCATTTT. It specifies CAVRQGTDQPQHF.

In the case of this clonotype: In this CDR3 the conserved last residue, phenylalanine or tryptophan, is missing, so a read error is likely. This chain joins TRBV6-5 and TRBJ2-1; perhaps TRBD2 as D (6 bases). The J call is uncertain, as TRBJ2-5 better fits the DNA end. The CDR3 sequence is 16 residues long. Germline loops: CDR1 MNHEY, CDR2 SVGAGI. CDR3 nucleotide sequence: TGTGCCAGCAGTTTGCGGGGCACCATCCCCAGCGAGACCCAGTACTCC. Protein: CASSLRGTIPSETQYS.

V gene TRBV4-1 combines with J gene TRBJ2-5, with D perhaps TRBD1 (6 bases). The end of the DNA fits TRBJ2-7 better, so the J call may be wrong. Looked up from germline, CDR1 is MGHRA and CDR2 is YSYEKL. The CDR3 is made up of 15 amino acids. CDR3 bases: TGCGCCAGCAGCCAAGGGGGACATGGATCCTACGAGCAGTACTTC. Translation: CASSQGGHGSYEQYF.

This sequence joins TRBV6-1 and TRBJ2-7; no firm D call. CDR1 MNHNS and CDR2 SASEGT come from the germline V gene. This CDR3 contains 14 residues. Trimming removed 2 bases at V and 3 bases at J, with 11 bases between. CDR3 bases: TGTGCCAGCAGTGAAAGTGGCCTTCGCTACGAGCAGTACTTC. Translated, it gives CASSESGLRYEQYF.